The 29 T cell receptor beta chains listed next were all sequenced from one sample in a study of blood T cell repertoires in COVID-19. The method was immunoSEQ multiplex PCR; TCRdb's version includes in-frame clones alone and lacks a portion of them. This table has fewer than 400,000 clones, around 83% appearing once. Sequencing used peripheral blood. The receptors here all came from a man aged 25-45 years with active or convalescent COVID-19.

The genes are TRBV6-5 and TRBJ2-2; a weak D match, TRBD2 (5 bases). Trimming stripped 0 bases from V and 0 bases from J, with 8 bases between. This CDR3 has 16 residues. Germline CDR1 reads MNHEY; CDR2 reads SVGAGI. The CDR3 loop is CASSYSGGPNTGELFF. The CDR3 DNA sequence: TGTGCCAGCAGTTACTCAGGCGGGCCGAACACCGGGGAGCTGTTTTTT.

The chain carries TRBV30 and TRBJ2-3, with a possible D match to TRBD2 (5 bases). V was shortened by 5 bases and J by 1 base, with 10 bases between the two germline ends. CDR3 length: 13 residues. Per germline, CDR1 GTSNPN and CDR2 SVGIG (reference sequence). CDR3 in DNA: TGTGCCTGGGTGAGGGAGCGCACAGATACGCAGTATTTT. It codes for CAWVRERTDTQYF.

This clone appeared a few times. V usage is TRBV6-1 and J usage is TRBJ1-5, with D perhaps TRBD1 (5 bases). Germline CDR1 reads MNHNS; CDR2 reads SASEGT. There are 14 residues in the CDR3. V lost 7 bases, J lost 3 bases, and 13 bases lay in between. CDR3 DNA: TGTGCCAGCACCGATAACAGGTTCAATCAGCCCCAGCATTTT. Translation: CASTDNRFNQPQHF.

This rearrangement joins TRBV7-9 to TRBJ2-7; 10 bases agree with TRBD1. This CDR3 region has 14 residues. Trimming removed 5 bases from V and 6 bases from J; junction bases left unmatched: 7. CDR1 and CDR2 from the germline V gene are SEHNR and FQNEAQ (reference sequence). This chain's CDR3 is CASSLGTGEREQYF. As DNA, the CDR3 is TGTGCCAGCAGCCTCGGGACAGGGGAACGCGAGCAGTACTTC.

This clone turned up a few times. This rearrangement joins TRBV28 to TRBJ2-7; TRBD1 matches at 11 bases. The CDR3 sequence is 15 residues long. The J segment lost 1 base and the V segment lost 4 bases, leaving 3 bases of the junction unmatched. Per the germline V gene, CDR1 is MDHEN and CDR2 is SYDVKM. CDR3 protein: CASSSRDRGSYEQYF. The CDR3 DNA reads TGTGCCAGCAGTTCCCGGGACAGGGGGTCCTACGAGCAGTACTTC.

This chain links TRBV6-6 with TRBJ1-2; a weak D match, TRBD1 (5 bases). The germline CDR1 and CDR2 sequences are MNHNY and SVGAGI (reference sequence). This CDR3 is 14 amino acids long. Trimming removed 2 bases at V and 4 bases at J, with 11 bases between. CDR3 region: CASSYSQGAYGYTF. The CDR3 DNA sequence: TGTGCCAGCAGTTACAGCCAGGGCGCCTATGGCTACACCTTC.

DNA of the CDR3: TGTGCCAGCAGTCTACTCTCCTATAATTCACCCCTCCACTTT. Translating it yields CASSLLSYNSPLHF. V and J are TRBV7-2 and TRBJ1-6; D gene ambiguous. CDR3 length equals 14 residues. Per germline, CDR1 SGHTA and CDR2 FQGNSA. V lost 6 bases and J lost 0, with 6 bases in between.

The chain couples TRBV7-2 to TRBJ1-1; 10 positions match TRBD1. The V gene end was trimmed by 3 bases and the J gene end by 5 bases; junction bases not matched to a gene: 6. The CDR3 has 15 residues. Looked up from germline, CDR1 is SGHTA and CDR2 is FQGNSA. CDR3: CASSFRQGAPTEAFF. CDR3 DNA sequence: TGTGCCAGCAGCTTCCGACAGGGGGCCCCGACTGAAGCTTTCTTT. Complete variable domain (other parts from reference TRBV7-2 and TRBJ1-1): GAGVSQSPSNKVTEKGKDVELRCDPISGHTALYWYRQSLGQGLEFLIYFQGNSAPDKSGLPSDRFSAERTGGSVSTLTIQRTQQEDSAVYLCASSFRQGAPTEAFFGQGTRLTVV.

J is TRBJ1-1 and V is TRBV19, with D uncertain. Between the trimmed V and J ends, which lost 6 bases and 5 bases, there was a span of 16 bases. Germline V lookup: CDR1 LNHDA, CDR2 SQIVND (reference sequence). The CDR3 extends over 14 amino acids. Here the CDR3 DNA reads TGTGCCAGTAGCACGACCGGGAAAGGGACTGAAGCTTTCTTT. It specifies CASSTTGKGTEAFF.

The rearrangement links TRBV3-1 (or the pseudogene TRBV3-2) to TRBJ2-5, with 14 bases identical to TRBD2. The V gene end was trimmed by 1 base and the J gene end by 5 bases; junction bases not matched to a gene: 6. From germline, CDR1 is LGHDT and CDR2 YNNKEL (reference sequence). This CDR3 contains 17 residues. CDR3 sequence: CASSQAGLAGGGETQYF. Written as DNA, the CDR3 is TGTGCCAGCAGCCAAGCAGGACTAGCGGGGGGTGGGGAGACCCAGTACTTC.

This chain links TRBV2 with TRBJ1-5; D is uncertain. This CDR3 region has 15 residues. Germline loops: CDR1 SNHLY, CDR2 FYNNEI. With 1 base removed from V and 0 bases from J, the gap between germline ends came to 7 bases. CDR3 in amino acids: CASSEGSHSNQPQHF. The CDR3 region has the DNA TGTGCCAGCAGTGAAGGGAGCCATAGCAATCAGCCCCAGCATTTT.

The chain recombines TRBV7-2 with TRBJ2-7; D may be TRBD1 (5 bases). With 0 bases removed from V and 2 bases from J, the gap between germline ends came to 8 bases. Looked up from germline, CDR1 is SGHTA and CDR2 is FQGNSA. CDR3 length: 14 residues. CDR3 protein: CASSLARQTYEQYF. CDR3 coding DNA: TGTGCCAGCAGCTTAGCCCGACAGACCTACGAGCAGTACTTC.

This sequence joins TRBV12-3 or TRBV12-4 and TRBJ1-1; possibly TRBD1 for D (6 bases). V lost 6 bases and J lost 9, with 14 bases in between. The CDR3 has 12 amino acids. The CDR3 region is CASRPGTLKAFF. CDR3 sequence (DNA): TGTGCCAGCAGACCCGGGACATTAAAAGCTTTCTTT.

The CDR3 is CASSLVSDSYNEQFF. The CDR3 DNA is TGTGCCAGCAGCTTGGTAAGCGATTCCTACAATGAGCAGTTCTTC. The chain has TRBV7-2 and TRBJ2-1, with unresolved D. Trimming cost V 3 bases and J 1 base, with 10 bases left between them. This CDR3 contains 15 residues. CDR1 SGHTA and CDR2 FQGNSA come from the germline V gene.

The chain employs TRBV9 and TRBJ2-3; 10 nucleotides align to TRBD2. The CDR3 runs 16 residues. Trimming at V came to 4 bases and at J to 1 base, leaving 6 bases not matched to a gene. CDR1 and CDR2 (germline): SGDLS, YYNGEE. The CDR3 region has the DNA TGTGCCAGCAGCCCCCTTACTAGCGGGGGCACAGATACGCAGTATTTT. Its translation: CASSPLTSGGTDTQYF. The whole variable domain, filled in from reference TRBV9 and TRBJ2-3, reads DSGVTQTPKHLITATGQRVTLRCSPRSGDLSVYWYQQSLDQGLQFLIQYYNGEERAKGNILERFSAQQFPDLHSELNLSSLELGDSALYFCASSPLTSGGTDTQYFGPGTRLTVL.

The rearrangement links TRBV12-3 or TRBV12-4 to TRBJ1-5; perhaps TRBD1 as D (5 bases). Trimming shortened V by 7 bases and J by 4 bases, and 11 bases separated the two germline ends. The CDR3 consists of 13 residues. CDR3: CASKPGLNQPQHF. In DNA form, the CDR3 reads TGTGCCAGCAAACCGGGACTTAATCAGCCCCAGCATTTT.

This chain links TRBV18 with TRBJ1-4; D is perhaps TRBD1 (6 bases). Germline-derived CDR1 and CDR2 are KGHSH and LQKENI. Trimming shortened V by 3 bases and J by 11 bases, and 13 bases separated the two germline ends. The CDR3 runs to 13 residues. CDR3 DNA: TGTGCCAGCTCACCCGATCCGGGACATAAACTGTTTTTT. This gives the protein CASSPDPGHKLFF.

V gene TRBV29-1 combines with J gene TRBJ2-1; TRBD2 matches at 9 bases. Losses at the gene ends were 7 bases for V and 7 bases for J; bases not matched to a gene: 11. The V gene's germline CDR1 is SQVTM and CDR2 ANQGSEA. The CDR3 contains 14 residues. CDR3 amino acids: CSGGERGAPNEQFF. CDR3 DNA sequence: TGCAGCGGTGGCGAGCGGGGGGCCCCAAATGAGCAGTTCTTC.

The chain combines TRBV19 with TRBJ2-5; 8 bases align to TRBD2. V dropped 11 bases and J dropped 6; count of bases not matched to a gene: 11. There are 13 residues in the CDR3. The V gene's germline CDR1 is LNHDA and CDR2 SQIVND (reference sequence). The CDR3 loop reads CAYQAGLAQTQYF. Here the CDR3 DNA reads TGTGCCTACCAAGCAGGACTAGCTCAGACCCAGTACTTC.

J is TRBJ2-7 and V is TRBV11-2; D ambiguous. The CDR3 covers 13 residues. Germline loops: CDR1 SGHAT, CDR2 FQNNGV. V lost 0 bases to trimming and J lost 6 bases, with 9 bases between them. The CDR3 reads CASSLERLGEQYF. CDR3 sequence (DNA): TGTGCCAGCAGCTTAGAGAGGCTAGGCGAGCAGTACTTC.

This chain joins TRBV6-5 and TRBJ2-5; 11 bases map to TRBD2. Per the germline V gene, CDR1 is MNHEY and CDR2 is SVGAGI. With 4 bases clipped from V and 4 bases from J, the junction kept 2 bases outside the gene matches. The CDR3 has 14 residues. The CDR3 protein is CASSLGLAVETQYF. CDR3 nucleotide sequence: TGTGCCAGCAGTTTGGGACTAGCGGTAGAGACCCAGTACTTC.

The chain links TRBV3-1 (or the pseudogene TRBV3-2) to TRBJ1-1; D possibly corresponds to TRBD1 (5 bases). Per the germline V gene, CDR1 is LGHDT and CDR2 is YNNKEL (reference sequence). Trimming shortened V by 8 bases and J by 0 bases, and 7 bases separated the two germline ends. This CDR3 comprises 12 residues. CDR3 DNA sequence: TGTGCCAGCCAGGGTATGAACACTGAAGCTTTCTTT. Translation: CASQGMNTEAFF.

This chain uses TRBV7-9 with TRBJ2-7; D is uncertain. Trimming cost V 1 base and J 4 bases, with 14 bases left between them. Germline CDR1 and CDR2: SEHNR and FQNEAQ (reference sequence). CDR3 length: 15 residues. DNA of the CDR3: TGTGCCAGCAGCTTAGTCCAGTCGTGGCCTTACGAGCAGTACTTC. Protein sequence: CASSLVQSWPYEQYF.

This chain uses TRBV2 with TRBJ1-1, with D possibly TRBD1 on 6 matching bases. Trimming cost V 3 bases and J 5 bases, with 13 bases left between them. The CDR3 sequence is 14 residues long. The germline gives CDR1 SNHLY, CDR2 FYNNEI. The CDR3 here is CASSDYREKTEAFF. The CDR3 DNA follows: TGTGCCAGCAGTGACTACAGGGAGAAGACTGAAGCTTTCTTT.

A few counts support this clone. The V call is TRBV5-1, the J call TRBJ1-1; the match to TRBD1 covers 7 bases. In germline, CDR1 is SGHRS, CDR2 YFSETQ. V shed 0 bases and J 1 base; nucleotides not matched to a gene: 3. The CDR3 is 15 residues long. For the CDR3, the DNA is TGCGCCAGCAGCTTGGGACAGGGATCGAACACTGAAGCTTTCTTT. Translating it yields CASSLGQGSNTEAFF.

This chain links TRBV4-1 with TRBJ1-1, with TRBD1 as a possible D gene (6 bases). Trimming took off 0 bases at V and 1 base at J, with 18 bases between the two ends. The V gene's germline CDR1 is MGHRA and CDR2 YSYEKL. The CDR3 runs to 18 residues. The chain's CDR3 is CASSQDWGQGPRNTEAFF. The CDR3 DNA follows: TGCGCCAGCAGCCAAGACTGGGGGCAGGGGCCCCGGAACACTGAAGCTTTCTTT.

This rearrangement joins TRBV19 to TRBJ2-2; D is unclear. Trimming removed 8 bases at V and 1 base at J, with 5 bases between. CDR3 length equals 12 residues. The germline V gene encodes CDR1 LNHDA and CDR2 SQIVND (reference sequence). CDR3 DNA sequence: TGTGCCAGTTACAGGAACACCGGGGAGCTGTTTTTT. Encoded protein: CASYRNTGELFF.

The rearrangement joins TRBV9 to TRBJ1-2, with 8 bases aligning to TRBD1. CDR1 SGDLS and CDR2 YYNGEE come from the germline V gene. The CDR3 is 13 amino acids. V lost 4 bases, J lost 4 bases, and 3 bases stayed unmatched. CDR3 loop: CASSTGGVYGYTF. CDR3 in DNA: TGTGCCAGCAGCACAGGGGGGGTCTATGGCTACACCTTC.

The chain links TRBV18 to TRBJ1-3; D remains unclear. CDR3 length: 13 amino acids. The V end lost 8 bases, the J end lost 3 bases, and 11 bases lay between the germline ends. Germline V gene lookup returns CDR1 KGHSH and CDR2 LQKENI. The CDR3 sequence: CASRGVDGNTIYF. Here the CDR3 DNA reads TGTGCCAGCCGGGGTGTAGATGGAAACACCATATATTTT. Variable domain in full (rest from reference TRBV18 and TRBJ1-3): NAGVMQNPRHLVRRRGQEARLRCSPMKGHSHVYWYRQLPEEGLKFMVYLQKENIIDESGMPKERFSAEFPKEGPSILRIQQVVRGDSAAYFCASRGVDGNTIYFGEGSWLTVV.